The rows below give T cell receptor beta chains drawn from one sample of a study of T-cell memory formation after mild COVID-19. TCRdb analysed the 5' RACE reads with MiXCR anew, one entry per CDR3 protein. Of 250,000 or so distinct CDR3 sequences in the sample, roughly 17% were seen once. Sequenced: PBMCs or a T cell subset sorted from them (not recorded which). These TCRs come from a young man who had mild COVID-19 (a few samples of this study predate the infection). Cell type and time point are not known. CDR3s include the opening cysteine and the closing phenylalanine or tryptophan. A D gene is named only where the DNA matches it firmly. Some rows mark clone size as missing; the rest say once, few, many or name a class of expanded clone.

J,size,V,D,CDR3,DNA
TRBJ2-6,.,TRBV18,.,CATLVQGANVLTF,TGTGCCACGCTAGTGCAAGGGGCCAACGTCCTGACTTTC
TRBJ2-6,few,TRBV7-9,TRBD1,CASSLGAGTGAGANVLTF,TGTGCCAGCAGCTTAGGAGCCGGGACAGGGGCTGGGGCCAACGTCCTGACTTTC
TRBJ2-5,.,TRBV7-9,TRBD1,CASSDTRTGEETQYF,TGTGCCAGCAGCGATACGAGGACAGGGGAAGAGACCCAGTACTTC
TRBJ2-5,few,TRBV5-1,.,CASSLTTTARETQYF,TGCGCCAGCAGCTTAACTACGACTGCACGAGAGACCCAGTACTTC
TRBJ2-2,few,TRBV7-9,TRBD1,CASSLVQGAWELFF,TGTGCCAGCAGCTTAGTCCAGGGGGCCTGGGAGCTGTTTTTT
TRBJ2-7,few,TRBV29-1,.,CSVVFARMVSYEQYF,TGCAGCGTTGTCTTCGCCAGAATGGTCTCCTACGAGCAGTACTTC
TRBJ2-3,.,TRBV4-1,.,CASSRGGSADTQYF,TGCGCCAGCAGCCGGGGGGGCTCTGCAGATACGCAGTATTTT
TRBJ2-2,few,TRBV6-5,.,CASSYGVGGPDTGELFF,TGTGCCAGCAGTTACGGTGTTGGGGGGCCCGACACCGGGGAGCTGTTTTTT
TRBJ2-1,few,TRBV27,.,CASSFSSEQFF,TGTGCCAGCAGTTTCTCGAGTGAGCAGTTCTTC
TRBJ2-3,once,TRBV12-3/TRBV12-4,TRBD2,CASSLFDGGEDTQYF,TGTGCCAGCAGTTTATTTGATGGGGGGGAAGATACGCAGTATTTT
TRBJ2-2,many,TRBV7-2,TRBD2,CASSFSGATGELFF,TGTGCCAGCAGCTTTAGCGGGGCGACCGGGGAGCTGTTTTTT
TRBJ1-5,.,TRBV6-2/TRBV6-3,.,CASSYSVRGTSFSNQPQHF,TGTGCCAGCAGTTACTCCGTTCGGGGAACTTCCTTTAGCAATCAGCCCCAGCATTTT
TRBJ2-2,few,TRBV12-3/TRBV12-4,.,CASLRLAANTGELFF,TGTGCCAGCCTAAGGCTGGCAGCGAACACCGGGGAGCTGTTTTTT
TRBJ1-3,few,TRBV4-2,.,CASSQFGPGNTIYF,TGTGCCAGCAGCCAATTCGGCCCTGGAAACACCATATATTTT
TRBJ1-2,.,TRBV7-9,TRBD1,CASSLPEGQGVYGYTF,TGTGCCAGCAGTCTCCCAGAGGGACAGGGTGTCTATGGCTACACCTTC
TRBJ2-3,.,TRBV4-1,.,CASSPSSGDTQYF,TGCGCCAGCAGCCCTAGCTCAGGAGATACGCAGTATTTT
TRBJ1-1,few,TRBV6-5,.,CASSYGGPEAFF,TGTGCCAGCAGTTACGGGGGTCCTGAAGCTTTCTTT
TRBJ2-3,few,TRBV29-1,.,CSAAGQTFTDTQYF,TGCAGCGCTGCGGGACAGACCTTCACAGATACGCAGTATTTT
TRBJ2-3,few,TRBV10-3,TRBD2,CAISETSGGPDTQYF,TGTGCCATCAGTGAGACTAGCGGGGGGCCAGATACGCAGTATTTT
TRBJ1-5,few,TRBV7-2,.,CASSFAGNGNQPQHF,TGTGCCAGCAGCTTTGCGGGGAACGGCAATCAGCCCCAGCATTTT
TRBJ1-5,.,TRBV15,.,CATSGYNQPQHF,TGTGCCACCAGCGGATACAATCAGCCCCAGCATTTT
TRBJ1-6,few,TRBV6-5,.,CASSYGVNSPLHF,TGTGCCAGCAGTTACGGCGTGAATTCACCCCTCCACTTT
TRBJ2-5,few,TRBV14,.,CASSQDLALPEEETQYF,TGTGCCAGCAGCCAAGATTTGGCCCTCCCGGAGGAAGAGACCCAGTACTTC
TRBJ2-3,few,TRBV9,.,CASSVLPTDTQYF,TGTGCCAGCAGCGTCCTTCCCACAGATACGCAGTATTTT
TRBJ2-1,few,TRBV14,TRBD1,CASSRRQGRDNEQFF,TGTGCCAGCAGCCGACGACAGGGCCGGGACAATGAGCAGTTCTTC
TRBJ2-5,.,TRBV6-2/TRBV6-3,.,CASSSGMEQETQYF,TGTGCCAGCAGTTCAGGGATGGAACAAGAGACCCAGTACTTC
TRBJ1-2,.,TRBV20-1,.,CSASQGLDGYTF,TGCAGTGCTAGCCAGGGCCTGGATGGCTACACCTTC
TRBJ2-3,many,TRBV12-3/TRBV12-4,.,CASSPGLPPDTQYF,TGTGCCAGCAGCCCGGGACTTCCCCCCGATACGCAGTATTTT
TRBJ2-1,many,TRBV7-2,.,CASTGSSYNEQFF,TGTGCCAGCACCGGGAGCTCCTACAATGAGCAGTTCTTC
TRBJ1-1,few,TRBV12-3/TRBV12-4,.,CASSLAGEENTEAFF,TGTGCCAGCAGTTTAGCGGGAGAGGAGAACACTGAAGCTTTCTTT
TRBJ2-3,.,TRBV20-1,.,CSACEQDTQYF,TGCAGTGCCTGTGAGCAAGATACGCAGTATTTT
TRBJ2-3,few,TRBV27,TRBD2,CASKGAPGTSGQSTDTQYF,TGTGCCAGCAAGGGAGCTCCGGGGACTAGCGGGCAAAGCACAGATACGCAGTATTTT
TRBJ1-5,few,TRBV3-1,.,CASSQRIDQPQHF,TGTGCCAGCAGCCAGCGAATTGATCAGCCCCAGCATTTT
TRBJ2-7,many,TRBV4-1,.,CASSLEGEQYF,TGCGCCAGCAGCCTTGAGGGGGAGCAGTACTTC
TRBJ1-1,.,TRBV7-2,TRBD1,CASSLDRVTEAFF,TGTGCCAGCAGCTTGGACAGGGTCACTGAAGCTTTCTTT
TRBJ2-5,many,TRBV28,.,CASRRGEETQYF,TGTGCCAGCAGAAGGGGTGAGGAGACCCAGTACTTC
TRBJ2-1,many,TRBV5-5,TRBD2,CASRLAGGRYNEQFF,TGTGCCAGCAGACTCGCGGGGGGACGGTACAATGAGCAGTTCTTC
TRBJ2-5,few,TRBV6-5,TRBD2,CASSRGGSGTFGRETQYF,TGTGCCAGCAGCCGCGGAGGGAGCGGGACCTTCGGCCGGGAGACCCAGTACTTC
TRBJ1-3,many,TRBV7-2,.,CASSSGTRAIYF,TGTGCCAGCAGTTCAGGGACACGTGCCATATATTTT
TRBJ1-1,.,TRBV7-2,TRBD1,CATGDRGTEAFF,TGTGCCACCGGAGACAGGGGCACTGAAGCTTTCTTT